This T cell receptor beta chain comes out of a study of cytomegalovirus exposure and HLA in healthy donors. Turning to the study itself: In an earlier analysis, around 100 million unique TCR beta sequences were found from approximately 170 million T cells.

In the PCR, 60 Vbeta and 13 Jbeta primers were used. Original handling: Later, an analysis found about 80 million unique TCR beta chains, and some 10 million of these were shared. Clones were read by immunoSEQ multiplex PCR, and TCRdb kept only the in-frame ones, dropping some. The V and J calls and clone size come from that table; D and trimming were worked out from the DNA. Altogether about 130,000 clones are present, roughly 70% being singletons, with the ten largest covering about 3%. A note on this clone: Its target is not known.

Notes on the study in general: It was reported in a later analysis that an Asian-associated ancestry cluster showed fewer N-insertions than the 666-donor mean. Testing in vitro showed three CMV-associated chains specific for CMV antigens.

The source of this sequence is a man aged 25-45 years in good health and CMV-seronegative. The sample was PBMCs.

The CDR3: CASSISGGADEQYF. The CDR3 coding sequence is TGTGCCAGCAGCATTAGCGGGGGGGCAGACGAGCAGTACTTC. The rearrangement uses TRBV7-9 and TRBJ2-7; TRBD2 matches at 11 bases. There are 14 residues in the CDR3. J lost 5 bases, V lost 5 bases, and 5 bases had no gene match. The V gene's germline CDR1 is SEHNR and CDR2 FQNEAQ (reference sequence).